The next 20 T cell receptor beta chains were all read from a single sample in a study of CD8 T cell repertoires and HIV-1 epitope variants. No antigen has been assigned to these receptors. Only in-frame clones appear in the TCRdb table, and some are missing; sequencing was by immunoSEQ multiplex PCR. The profile shows around 4,500 clones, approximately 67% of them singletons. Sample: cultured CD8+ T cells derived from PBMCs. The origin of the receptors is a male donor with HIV.

J is TRBJ1-1 and V is TRBV7-6; 10 bases agree with TRBD1. Germline CDR1 reads SGHVS; CDR2 reads FNYEAQ. After removal of 5 bases from V and 4 bases from J, the junction contained 4 bases not matched to a gene. The CDR3 extends over 14 amino acids. The CDR3 nucleotides are TGTGCCAGCAGCGATGGACAGGGGGGCACTGAAGCTTTCTTT. Translated: CASSDGQGGTEAFF.

This clone came up a few times. The chain is built from TRBV18 and TRBJ2-7; 11 nucleotides line up with TRBD1. Looked up from germline, CDR1 is KGHSH and CDR2 is LQKENI. The V and J ends lost 3 bases and 5 bases, in that order; junction bases with no gene match: 3. This CDR3 contains 14 residues. The CDR3 nucleotides are TGTGCCAGCTCACCTGGACAGGGGGCAAACGAGCAGTACTTC. Its protein product is CASSPGQGANEQYF.

There are a few counts of this clone. V and J are TRBV6-5 and TRBJ2-1; D is tentatively TRBD1 or TRBD2 (5 bases each). This CDR3 contains 15 residues. With 4 bases removed from V and 1 base from J, the gap between germline ends came to 11 bases. CDR1 MNHEY and CDR2 SVGAGI come from the germline V gene. DNA for the CDR3: TGTGCCAGCAGTTTCGAGGGGCCTTCCTACAATGAGCAGTTCTTC. Protein product: CASSFEGPSYNEQFF.

The chain employs TRBV10-3 and TRBJ2-3; D gene unclear. There are 13 residues in the CDR3. Germline V CDR1 and CDR2: ENHRY, SYGVKD. V lost 3 bases and J lost 4, with 8 bases in between. CDR3 nucleotide sequence: TGTGCCATCAGTGACGGTCTGGCAGATACGCAGTATTTT. It codes for CAISDGLADTQYF.

This chain connects TRBV27 to TRBJ2-1; 7 bases are shared with TRBD1. Germline trimming cut 7 bases from V and 1 base from J; bases unmatched to any gene: 4. The germline V gene has CDR1 MNHEY and CDR2 SMNVEV (reference sequence). The CDR3 totals 14 residues. CDR3 loop: CASKRTGSYNEQFF. The CDR3 DNA reads as TGTGCCAGCAAGAGGACAGGTTCCTACAATGAGCAGTTCTTC.

The chain carries TRBV6-5 and TRBJ2-2; TRBD1 agrees at 7 bases. V trimming: 10 bases; J trimming: 1 base; junction bases outside the gene matches: 3. CDR1 is MNHEY, CDR2 SVGAGI, per germline. This CDR3 comprises 13 residues. As DNA, the CDR3 is TGTGCCACCAGGACAGGGAACACCGGGGAGCTGTTTTTT. This sequence encodes CATRTGNTGELFF.

The chain is built from TRBV5-1 and TRBJ2-7; possible D gene TRBD2, 6 bases. The germline gives CDR1 SGHRS, CDR2 YFSETQ. Deletions cut 4 bases from V and 5 bases from J, with 16 bases between. This CDR3 is built from 14 residues. The CDR3 sequence: CASSRTPEGNEQYF. The CDR3 nucleotides are TGCGCCAGCAGCCGCACCCCGGAGGGTAACGAGCAGTACTTC.

The genes are TRBV14 and TRBJ1-1; a possible D gene is TRBD1 (5 bases). The CDR3 totals 14 residues. The V end lost 0 bases, the J end lost 7 bases, and 12 bases lay between the germline ends. Per germline, CDR1 SGHDN and CDR2 FVKESK. The CDR3 region has the DNA TGTGCCAGCAGCCAAGAGGCAGGGAGCATTGAAGCTTTCTTT. Its protein is CASSQEAGSIEAFF.

This clone was seen a single time. The chain uses TRBV28 and TRBJ2-4; D is undetermined. Germline V gene sequence: CDR1 MDHEN, CDR2 SYDVKM. This CDR3 is 15 amino acids long. V shed 2 bases and J shed 7 bases, with 15 bases lying between them. DNA of the CDR3: TGTGCCAGCAGTTTACTACTCATGCGTGGGAACATTCAGTACTTC. Its translation: CASSLLLMRGNIQYF.

V and J are TRBV27 and TRBJ2-1; 8 bases fit TRBD1. CDR3 size: 15 residues. Germline lookup yields CDR1 MNHEY and CDR2 SMNVEV (reference sequence). J lost 3 bases, V lost 6 bases, and 7 bases had no gene match. CDR3 coding DNA: TGTGCCAGCAGCTTAGAAGGGACAGGCTACAATGAGCAGTTCTTC. Amino acids: CASSLEGTGYNEQFF.

The rearrangement joins TRBV5-4 to TRBJ1-2, with TRBD1 matching 9 bases. The V and J ends lost 3 bases and 4 bases, in that order; junction bases with no gene match: 7. The germline gives CDR1 SGHNT, CDR2 YYREEE (reference sequence). The CDR3 spans 15 residues. The CDR3: CASSSGTGLVYGYTF. CDR3 DNA sequence: TGTGCCAGCAGCTCCGGGACAGGGCTTGTCTATGGCTACACCTTC. The full variable domain, its missing parts supplied by reference TRBV5-4 and TRBJ1-2, is ETGVTQSPTHLIKTRGQQVTLRCSSQSGHNTVSWYQQALGQGPQFIFQYYREEENGRGNFPPRFSGLQFPNYSSELNVNALELDDSALYLCASSSGTGLVYGYTFGSGTRLTVV.

This clone was observed a handful of times. The rearrangement uses TRBV10-1 and TRBJ2-7, with 7 bases matching TRBD2. The germline V gene has CDR1 WNHNN and CDR2 SYGVQD (reference sequence). This CDR3 spans 14 amino acids. V gave up 2 bases and J gave up 0 bases; unmatched junction bases: 1. The CDR3 DNA reads TGCGCCAGCAGTGAGGCGGGAGACTCCTACGAGCAGTACTTC. Amino acid sequence: CASSEAGDSYEQYF.

The chain employs TRBV7-6 and TRBJ2-7, with D perhaps matching TRBD1 (5 bases). V was trimmed by 1 base and J by 5 bases, leaving 15 bases between them. Germline V gene lookup returns CDR1 SGHVS and CDR2 FNYEAQ. This CDR3 has 15 amino acids. The CDR3 is CASSLVPQGLNEQYF. DNA for the CDR3: TGTGCCAGCAGCTTAGTACCTCAGGGTCTCAACGAGCAGTACTTC.

V is TRBV27 and J is TRBJ1-1; 10 nucleotides match TRBD1. Per germline, CDR1 MNHEY and CDR2 SMNVEV (reference sequence). V was clipped by 5 bases and J by 4 bases; unmatched bases: 4. This CDR3 comprises 14 residues. CDR3 protein: CASSTRTGGTEAFF. Written as DNA, the CDR3 is TGTGCCAGCAGTACAAGGACAGGGGGCACTGAAGCTTTCTTT.

The rearrangement uses TRBV18 and TRBJ2-7, with 11 nucleotides matching TRBD2. The germline V gene encodes CDR1 KGHSH and CDR2 LQKENI. The CDR3 runs to 14 residues. Trimming cost V 3 bases and J 4 bases; bases outside gene matches: 2. The CDR3 spells CASSPGTSGYEQYF. The CDR3 DNA sequence: TGTGCCAGCTCACCCGGGACTAGCGGTTACGAGCAGTACTTC.

V and J are TRBV6-1 and TRBJ1-1; TRBD1 matches 7 bases. The junction had 11 bases not matched to a gene; V was cut back by 10 bases and J by 6 bases. Germline CDR1 reads MNHNS; CDR2 reads SASEGT. The length of the CDR3 is 13 residues. This chain's CDR3 is CATTDRVQSEAFF. As DNA, the CDR3 is TGTGCCACAACTGACAGGGTTCAGTCTGAAGCTTTCTTT.

The chain recombines TRBV7-9 with TRBJ2-7; D is uncertain. V shed 0 bases and J shed 0 bases, with 12 bases lying between them. In germline, CDR1 is SEHNR, CDR2 FQNEAQ (reference sequence). The CDR3 length is 16 residues. The CDR3 loop reads CASSLAGSTSSYEQYF. The CDR3 DNA follows: TGTGCCAGCAGCTTAGCGGGATCGACAAGCTCCTACGAGCAGTACTTC.

The chain has TRBV5-4 and TRBJ2-3; 7 nucleotides match TRBD1. Trimming took 4 bases from V and 2 from J; bases not matched to a gene: 4. The CDR3 extends over 14 amino acids. From germline, CDR1 is SGHNT and CDR2 YYREEE (reference sequence). The CDR3 is CASSRDRNTDTQYF. CDR3 in DNA: TGTGCCAGCAGCCGGGACAGAAACACAGATACGCAGTATTTT.

V gene TRBV28 combines with J gene TRBJ1-2, with 8 positions matching TRBD1. CDR3 length: 13 residues. With 7 bases clipped from V and 0 bases from J, the junction kept 1 base outside the gene matches. Germline V CDR1 and CDR2: MDHEN, SYDVKM. The CDR3 DNA reads TGTGCCAGCAAACAGGGGGCTAACTATGGCTACACCTTC. It yields the protein CASKQGANYGYTF.

V and J are TRBV28 and TRBJ2-7, with 8 positions matching TRBD1. Germline-derived CDR1 and CDR2 are MDHEN and SYDVKM. V was pared by 8 bases and J by 11 bases, with 14 bases of the junction left unmatched. The CDR3 is 13 amino acids. The DNA of the CDR3 is TGTGCCAGCTGGACCGGGACAGGTCTGGACGAGTACTTC. This codes for CASWTGTGLDEYF. Based on the CDR3 plus reference TRBV28 and TRBJ2-7, the full variable domain is DVKVTQSSRYLVKRTGEKVFLECVQDMDHENMFWYRQDPGLGLRLIYFSYDVKMKEKGDIPEGYSVSREKKERFSLILESASTNQTSMYLCASWTGTGLDEYFGPGTRLTVT.